This entry lists 19 T cell receptor beta chains sequenced from one sample in a study of blood T cells in healthy people across ages. With a J-beta primer mix and a sample-barcoded 5' primer, a second PCR ran about 7 to 12 cycles. TCRdb re-called the 5' RACE reads through MiXCR, storing one row per CDR3 protein. The repertoire consists of about 1.4 million distinct CDR3 sequences, with around 55% occurring once and the leading ten covering 6.5% to 8%. The specimen sequenced was blood. The receptors shown here come from a man aged 18-30 years in good health.

This clonotype came up once. This rearrangement joins TRBV4-3 to TRBJ1-1; 7 bases align to TRBD1. The germline V gene has CDR1 LGHNA and CDR2 YSLEER. This CDR3 is 14 amino acids long. V lost 2 bases, J lost 6 bases, and 6 bases stayed unmatched. DNA of the CDR3: TGCGCCAGCAGCCAAACTACAGGGGTCGCTGAAGCTTTCTTT. Translated, it gives CASSQTTGVAEAFF.

The sample holds one count of this clonotype. The rearrangement uses TRBV27 and TRBJ2-2, with D hard to call. Germline V gives CDR1 MNHEY, CDR2 SMNVEV (reference sequence). The CDR3 contains 14 residues. Trimming removed 2 bases from V and 5 bases from J, with 9 bases in between. The CDR3 reads CASSLPTTTGELFF. The CDR3 region has the DNA TGTGCCAGCAGTTTACCCACAACTACCGGGGAGCTGTTTTTT.

The V call is TRBV5-1, the J call TRBJ2-7, with 8 nucleotides matching TRBD2. This CDR3 is 14 amino acids long. Germline lookup yields CDR1 SGHRS and CDR2 YFSETQ. With 6 bases clipped from V and 7 bases from J, the junction kept 12 bases outside the gene matches. CDR3 nucleotide sequence: TGCGCCAGCAAAAACCGCGGGAGGCTTGAGGAGCAGTACTTC. This codes for CASKNRGRLEEQYF.

The chain carries TRBV2 and TRBJ2-1, with unresolved D. In germline, CDR1 is SNHLY, CDR2 FYNNEI. The CDR3 has 13 amino acids. The ends were cut back, 5 bases at V and 10 bases at J, with 15 bases in the middle. The CDR3 protein is CASSPPESYEQFF. In DNA, the CDR3 is TGTGCCAGCAGTCCACCAGAATCCTACGAGCAGTTCTTC.

This clonotype appeared many times. This chain links TRBV20-1 with TRBJ2-1, with a possible D match to TRBD2 (5 bases). Germline loops: CDR1 DFQATT, CDR2 SNEGSKA (reference sequence). The CDR3 is 14 amino acids. V was shortened by 3 bases and J by 7 bases, with 16 bases between the two germline ends. CDR3 in amino acids: CSASGADWGNEQFF. CDR3 nucleotides: TGCAGTGCTAGCGGAGCGGACTGGGGAAATGAGCAGTTCTTC.

The CDR3 is CASSAKERGGMDEQFF. The CDR3 region has the DNA TGTGCCAGCAGTGCCAAAGAGCGGGGGGGCATGGATGAGCAGTTCTTC. The chain links TRBV28 to TRBJ2-1; 10 positions agree with TRBD2. Germline values: CDR1 MDHEN, CDR2 SYDVKM. The CDR3 has 16 amino acids. V shed 5 bases, J shed 8 bases, and the junction held 12 bases outside the gene matches.

V usage is TRBV11-2 and J usage is TRBJ1-1, with TRBD1 matching over 8 bases. Germline V gene lookup returns CDR1 SGHAT and CDR2 FQNNGV. With 2 bases clipped from V and 8 bases from J, the junction kept 7 bases outside the gene matches. This CDR3 spans 14 amino acids. The CDR3 is CASSLPDREREAFF. Here the CDR3 DNA reads TGTGCCAGCAGCTTACCGGACAGGGAGCGAGAAGCTTTCTTT.

The rearrangement uses TRBV27 and TRBJ2-3; the match to TRBD2 covers 8 bases. The CDR3 consists of 16 residues. The V gene end was trimmed by 2 bases and the J gene end by 5 bases; junction bases not matched to a gene: 9. CDR1 and CDR2 from the germline V gene are MNHEY and SMNVEV (reference sequence). As DNA, the CDR3 is TGTGCCAGCAGTTTACTTGTCGGGGGGGCTATAGATACGCAGTATTTT. This sequence encodes CASSLLVGGAIDTQYF.

This clonotype was picked up many times. The CDR3 reads CSARDSARLAGAVSSTDTQYF. The CDR3 nucleotides read TGCAGTGCTAGAGATTCGGCTAGACTAGCGGGGGCCGTGTCTAGCACAGATACGCAGTATTTT. V is TRBV20-1 and J is TRBJ2-3; 12 nucleotides align to TRBD2. The CDR3 extends over 21 amino acids. Germline V gene lookup returns CDR1 DFQATT and CDR2 SNEGSKA (reference sequence). V lost 0 bases, J lost 0 bases, and 16 bases stayed unmatched.

The V gene is TRBV7-2, the J gene TRBJ2-3; 7 nucleotides agree with TRBD2. The CDR3 runs 15 residues. CDR1 and CDR2 (germline): SGHTA, FQGNSA. The ends lost 4 bases at V and 6 bases at J; junction bases unmatched: 10. In nucleotides, the CDR3 is TGTGCCAGCAGCTACCAGGGAGGGCTACAGGATACGCAGTATTTT. This sequence encodes CASSYQGGLQDTQYF.

The V and J genes are TRBV7-8 and TRBJ2-1; 9 nucleotides line up with TRBD2. Per the germline V gene, CDR1 is SGHVS and CDR2 is FQNEAQ. V shed 3 bases, J shed 3 bases, and the junction held 3 bases outside the gene matches. The CDR3 is 15 amino acids. CDR3 sequence: CASSFKAGGYNEQFF. The DNA of the CDR3 is TGTGCCAGCAGCTTCAAAGCGGGGGGCTACAATGAGCAGTTCTTC.

The rearrangement joins TRBV5-1 to TRBJ2-7; D is undetermined. Deletions cut 0 bases from V and 0 bases from J, with 10 bases between. Germline V gives CDR1 SGHRS, CDR2 YFSETQ. The CDR3 consists of 15 residues. CDR3 in DNA: TGCGCCAGCAGCTTGGAAGCAGAGATCTCCTACGAGCAGTACTTC. It codes for CASSLEAEISYEQYF.

This clonotype has just a few counts. J is TRBJ2-4 and V is TRBV10-1; 10 bases match TRBD1. The last part of the DNA fits TRBJ2-7 better; the J call may be wrong. Per the germline V gene, CDR1 is WNHNN and CDR2 is SYGVQD (reference sequence). The CDR3 loop spans 16 amino acids. The CDR3, as DNA: TGCGCCAGCAGTGAAGGGACAGGGGTTTTAGGCTACGAGCAGTACTTC. This codes for CASSEGTGVLGYEQYF.

The DNA for the CDR3 is TGCGCCAGCAGCTTGCGACTAGCGGGAGCCGCCAATGAGCAGTTCTTC. It yields the protein CASSLRLAGAANEQFF. The chain links TRBV5-1 to TRBJ2-1; 12 positions match TRBD2. The V segment lost 1 base and the J segment 6 bases; nucleotides outside the gene matches: 5. Germline-derived CDR1 and CDR2 are SGHRS and YFSETQ. There are 16 residues in the CDR3.

This chain connects TRBV4-2 to TRBJ1-2; unclear D gene. Germline V gives CDR1 LGHNA, CDR2 YNFKEQ. CDR3 length: 14 amino acids. The germline V and J ends were trimmed by 0 bases and 2 bases, with 7 bases remaining between them. The CDR3 bases are TGTGCCAGCAGCCAAGATAGCGGGAACTATGGCTACACCTTC. Amino acid sequence: CASSQDSGNYGYTF.

V and J are TRBV29-1 and TRBJ2-1; 9 positions agree with TRBD1. CDR3 length: 14 amino acids. Germline values: CDR1 SQVTM, CDR2 ANQGSEA. V was clipped by 7 bases and J by 4 bases; unmatched bases: 8. CDR3 in DNA: TGCAGCGGCGACAGGGGGGACGCATACAATGAGCAGTTCTTC. Residues: CSGDRGDAYNEQFF.

This clonotype was seen only once. This chain uses TRBV20-1 with TRBJ2-1; 11 bases align to TRBD2. This CDR3 has 16 residues. Germline V lookup: CDR1 DFQATT, CDR2 SNEGSKA (reference sequence). Unmatched junction bases numbered 9, after V lost 6 bases and J lost 2 bases. This chain's CDR3 is CSARDPTSGTYNEQFF. The DNA of the CDR3 is TGCAGTGCCAGGGATCCGACTAGCGGGACCTACAATGAGCAGTTCTTC.

The sample holds a few counts of this clonotype. The chain is built from TRBV4-1 and TRBJ2-4; D may be TRBD2 (5 bases). The V end was cut by 4 bases, the J end by 13 bases, with 20 bases between. Looked up from germline, CDR1 is MGHRA and CDR2 is YSYEKL. The CDR3 has 14 residues. CDR3 loop: CASSRGLGLREQYF. DNA for the CDR3: TGCGCCAGCAGCCGCGGGCTTGGGCTCCGAGAGCAGTACTTC.

This clonotype was detected ten times or more. This chain uses TRBV10-3 with TRBJ2-7; D is perhaps TRBD1 (6 bases). V gave up 10 bases and J gave up 5 bases, with 15 bases separating them. The CDR3 totals 12 residues. Germline values: CDR1 ENHRY, CDR2 SYGVKD. The CDR3 sequence is CATDQGNHEQYF. For the CDR3, the DNA is TGTGCCACCGATCAGGGGAACCACGAGCAGTACTTC.